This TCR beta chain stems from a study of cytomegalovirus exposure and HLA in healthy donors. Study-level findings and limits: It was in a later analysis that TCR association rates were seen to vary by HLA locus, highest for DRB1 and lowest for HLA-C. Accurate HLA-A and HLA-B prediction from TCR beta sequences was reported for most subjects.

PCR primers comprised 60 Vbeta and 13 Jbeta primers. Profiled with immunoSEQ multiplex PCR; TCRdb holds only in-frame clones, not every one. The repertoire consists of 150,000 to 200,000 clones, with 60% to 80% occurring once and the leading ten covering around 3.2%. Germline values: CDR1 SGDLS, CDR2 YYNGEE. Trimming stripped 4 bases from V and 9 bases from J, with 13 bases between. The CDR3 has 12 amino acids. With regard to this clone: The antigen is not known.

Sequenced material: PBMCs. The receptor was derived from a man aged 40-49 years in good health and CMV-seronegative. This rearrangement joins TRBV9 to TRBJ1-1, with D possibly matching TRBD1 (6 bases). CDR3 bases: TGTGCCAGCAGCCAGGGGTCTGCTAAAGCTTTCTTT. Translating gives CASSQGSAKAFF.